The next 22 T cell receptor beta chains were all read from a single sample in a study of blood T cell repertoires in COVID-19. This table comes from immunoSEQ multiplex PCR, and its TCRdb copy is limited to in-frame clones, with some not included. There are about 150,000 clones in the sample; about 86% occur only once, and less than 30% lies in the top ten. Specimen: peripheral blood. The receptors were sampled from a woman aged 55-70 years with acute or convalescent COVID-19.

This rearrangement joins TRBV29-1 to TRBJ2-1; weak D call: TRBD1 (6 bases). V gave up 4 bases and J gave up 8 bases, with 9 bases separating them. The germline V gene has CDR1 SQVTM and CDR2 ANQGSEA. CDR3 length: 11 residues. The CDR3 here is CSVVQGYEQFF. The CDR3 DNA sequence: TGCAGCGTTGTACAGGGTTATGAGCAGTTCTTC.

The chain links TRBV6-5 to TRBJ2-2; D perhaps matches TRBD1 (5 bases). This CDR3 is built from 15 residues. Germline CDR1 and CDR2: MNHEY and SVGAGI. The germline V and J ends were trimmed by 7 bases and 2 bases, with 14 bases remaining between them. In DNA, the CDR3 is TGTGCCAGCATTCTTGCGACAGCCAACACCGGGGAGCTGTTTTTT. Its protein product is CASILATANTGELFF.

V and J are TRBV5-1 and TRBJ2-3; the D gene is possibly TRBD1 (6 bases). In germline, CDR1 is SGHRS, CDR2 YFSETQ. This CDR3 is 13 amino acids long. V lost 4 bases and J 3 bases, leaving 9 bases between the germline ends. The CDR3 protein is CASSAQGTDTQYF. The CDR3 coding sequence is TGCGCCAGCAGCGCACAGGGTACAGATACGCAGTATTTT.

The chain combines TRBV11-3 with TRBJ2-2; D remains unclear. In germline, CDR1 is SGHNT, CDR2 YENEEA. V dropped 1 base and J dropped 3 bases, with 3 bases sitting between them. This CDR3 contains 13 residues. The CDR3 protein is CASSLVYTGELFF. The CDR3 DNA reads as TGTGCCAGCAGCTTAGTCTACACCGGGGAGCTGTTTTTT.

This clone appeared a single time. This chain links TRBV18 with TRBJ2-3; D perhaps matches TRBD1 (6 bases). V was shortened by 4 bases and J by 2 bases, with 16 bases between the two germline ends. CDR1 is KGHSH and CDR2 is LQKENI in the germline V gene. The CDR3 length is 16 residues. In DNA form, the CDR3 reads TGTGCCAGCTCACTCACACCGGGACACAACACAGATACGCAGTATTTT. This sequence encodes CASSLTPGHNTDTQYF.

The chain recombines TRBV4-1 with TRBJ2-7; D might be TRBD1 (5 bases). CDR3 length: 14 amino acids. The germline V gene has CDR1 MGHRA and CDR2 YSYEKL. V dropped 1 base and J dropped 3 bases, with 10 bases sitting between them. CDR3 loop: CASSQVGTGYEQYF. CDR3 DNA: TGCGCCAGCAGCCAAGTTGGAACAGGCTACGAGCAGTACTTC.

The V gene is TRBV7-8, the J gene TRBJ1-1; D perhaps matches TRBD1 (6 bases). Germline CDR1 SGHVS, CDR2 FQNEAQ. The CDR3 extends over 13 amino acids. Trimming pared 6 bases from V and 1 base from J, leaving 9 bases between. The CDR3 region has the DNA TGTGCCAGCAGTGACAGGTGGAACACTGAAGCTTTCTTT. Its translation is CASSDRWNTEAFF.

This chain uses TRBV6-5 with TRBJ2-3; D is possibly TRBD1 (6 bases). Germline V gene data show CDR1 as MNHEY and CDR2 as SVGAGI. V was trimmed by 5 bases and J by 4 bases, leaving 16 bases between them. This CDR3 is 15 amino acids long. CDR3 sequence (DNA): TGTGCCAGCAGTACGAGGGACACTTACTCAGATACGCAGTATTTT. Translated, it gives CASSTRDTYSDTQYF.

With regard to this clone: The same CDR3 can be traced to other DNA sequences in this sample. J is TRBJ1-5 and V is TRBV3-1 (or the pseudogene TRBV3-2), with D perhaps TRBD1 (6 bases). V was shortened by 1 base and J by 2 bases, with 6 bases between the two germline ends. The CDR3 runs 14 residues. In germline, CDR1 is LGHDT, CDR2 YNNKEL (reference sequence). CDR3 in amino acids: CASSQAGGNQPQHF. The CDR3 DNA follows: TGTGCCAGCAGCCAAGCAGGGGGCAATCAGCCCCAGCATTTT.

This rearrangement joins TRBV5-8 to TRBJ2-1; D may be TRBD2 (5 bases). The CDR3 has 14 amino acids. Germline CDR1 is SGHTS and CDR2 is YDEGEE. Trimming shortened V by 2 bases and J by 8 bases, and 14 bases separated the two germline ends. CDR3 amino acids: CASSLGLSGYEQFF. The CDR3 nucleotides read TGTGCCAGCAGCTTAGGACTGTCAGGATATGAGCAGTTCTTC. Combining the CDR3 with reference TRBV5-8 and TRBJ2-1 gives the whole variable domain EAGVTQSPTHLIKTRGQQATLRCSPISGHTSVYWYQQALGLGLQFLLWYDEGEERNRGNFPPRFSGRQFPNYSSELNVNALELEDSALYLCASSLGLSGYEQFFGPGTRLTVL.

In DNA, the CDR3 is TGTGCCAGCAGCGTACGGGGGGCCTACACCGGGGAGCTGTTTTTT. This sequence encodes CASSVRGAYTGELFF. The chain is built from TRBV11-2 and TRBJ2-2, with a tentative D call TRBD2 (7 bases). CDR3 length: 15 amino acids. The V gene's germline CDR1 is SGHAT and CDR2 FQNNGV. V lost 5 bases, J lost 3 bases, and 13 bases lay in between.

The rearrangement links TRBV28 to TRBJ2-7, with TRBD2 as a possible D gene (6 bases). CDR1 MDHEN and CDR2 SYDVKM come from the germline V gene. This CDR3 is built from 15 residues. V lost 4 bases to trimming and J lost 1 base, with 14 bases between them. The CDR3, as DNA: TGTGCCAGCAGTTCCCCGGCGGCGGGGTCCTACGAGCAGTACGTC. Its translation is CASSSPAAGSYEQYV.

The chain combines TRBV19 with TRBJ1-1; weak D call: TRBD1 (6 bases). The CDR3 has 16 residues. V was trimmed by 1 base and J by 4 bases, leaving 16 bases between them. Germline V gene data show CDR1 as LNHDA and CDR2 as SQIVND (reference sequence). CDR3: CASSIGRQAQLTEAFF. DNA for the CDR3: TGTGCCAGTAGTATAGGGAGACAGGCCCAACTCACTGAAGCTTTCTTT.

The rearrangement uses TRBV5-4 and TRBJ2-3; 11 nucleotides match TRBD2. The V segment lost 4 bases and the J segment 5 bases; nucleotides outside the gene matches: 9. The CDR3 is made up of 16 amino acids. Germline CDR1 reads SGHNT; CDR2 reads YYREEE (reference sequence). The CDR3: CASSASGGTLGDTQYF. The CDR3 DNA reads as TGTGCCAGCAGCGCTAGCGGGGGGACCCTCGGAGATACGCAGTATTTT.

CDR3 DNA sequence: TGTGCCAGCAGCCCCACCGGGACAGGGGATCCCTACGAGCAGTACTTC. Its protein product is CASSPTGTGDPYEQYF. The rearrangement links TRBV7-9 to TRBJ2-7; 10 bases align to TRBD1. Trimming took 5 bases from V and 2 from J; bases not matched to a gene: 9. In germline, CDR1 is SEHNR, CDR2 FQNEAQ (reference sequence). The CDR3 loop spans 16 amino acids. The full variable domain, with the rest looked up from reference TRBV7-9 and TRBJ2-7, is DTGVSQNPRHKITKRGQNVTFRCDPISEHNRLYWYRQTLGQGPEFLTYFQNEAQLEKSRLLSDRFSAERPKGSFSTLEIQRTEQGDSAMYLCASSPTGTGDPYEQYFGPGTRLTVT.

A few counts support this clone. This chain uses TRBV4-2 with TRBJ2-3; D not certain. Germline V CDR1 and CDR2: LGHNA, YNFKEQ. This CDR3 has 14 residues. The V gene lost 4 bases and the J gene lost 2 bases, with 10 bases spanning the gap. CDR3 coding DNA: TGTGCCAGCAGCCGCGGCACGGACACAGATACGCAGTATTTT. Its translation: CASSRGTDTDTQYF.

The rearrangement joins TRBV19 to TRBJ1-5; D may be TRBD1 (6 bases). The CDR3 runs to 15 residues. Germline CDR1 and CDR2: LNHDA and SQIVND (reference sequence). V dropped 0 bases and J dropped 6 bases, with 12 bases sitting between them. The CDR3 region is CASSIEGGAVQPQHF. DNA for the CDR3: TGTGCCAGTAGTATAGAAGGGGGGGCGGTTCAGCCCCAGCATTTT.

The chain employs TRBV5-6 and TRBJ2-1; D uncertain. Germline CDR1 is SGHDT and CDR2 is YYEEEE. The CDR3 extends over 14 amino acids. V lost 3 bases, J lost 0 bases, and 7 bases lay in between. CDR3 sequence reads: CASSSDSSYNEQFF. The CDR3, as DNA: TGTGCCAGCAGCTCCGACTCCTCCTACAATGAGCAGTTCTTC.

The chain employs TRBV3-1 (or the pseudogene TRBV3-2) and TRBJ2-1; the match to TRBD2 covers 8 bases. The V segment lost 4 bases and the J segment 5 bases; nucleotides outside the gene matches: 7. CDR3 length equals 15 residues. Germline values: CDR1 LGHDT, CDR2 YNNKEL (reference sequence). The CDR3 reads CASSPAGGINNEQFF. DNA for the CDR3: TGTGCCAGCAGCCCTGCGGGGGGCATCAACAATGAGCAGTTCTTC.

This clone was counted between two and nine times. The chain couples TRBV5-1 to TRBJ2-2, with 7 positions matching TRBD1. V was pared by 0 bases and J by 3 bases, with 8 bases of the junction left unmatched. The CDR3 consists of 17 residues. CDR1 is SGHRS, CDR2 YFSETQ, per germline. For the CDR3, the DNA is TGCGCCAGCAGCTTGGAGGGCAGGGGGTCTGACACCGGGGAGCTGTTTTTT. Translation gives CASSLEGRGSDTGELFF.

In its sample, this clone was seen once. The CDR3 bases are TGTGCCAGCAGGCAGACAGGGTCGGACGAGCAGTACTTC. This codes for CASRQTGSDEQYF. V usage is TRBV6-5 and J usage is TRBJ2-7, with 7 bases matching TRBD1. Germline-derived CDR1 and CDR2 are MNHEY and SVGAGI. The CDR3 runs 13 residues. V lost 6 bases and J lost 5; bases outside the gene matches: 7.

This sequence joins TRBV19 and TRBJ1-1; D is unclear. Germline V CDR1 and CDR2: LNHDA, SQIVND (reference sequence). This CDR3 contains 14 residues. The ends were cut back, 3 bases at V and 2 bases at J, with 10 bases in the middle. CDR3: CASSMRGGNTEAFF. Here the CDR3 DNA reads TGTGCCAGTAGTATGAGAGGAGGTAACACTGAAGCTTTCTTT.